The T cell receptor (beta chain) described here comes from a study of shared clonotypes between healthy human individuals. The CDR3 totals 16 residues. V lost 3 bases to trimming and J lost 3 bases, with 16 bases between them. Germline lookup yields CDR1 SGDLS and CDR2 YYNGEE. This table comes from immunoSEQ multiplex PCR, and its TCRdb copy is limited to in-frame clones, with some not included. Here the sample spans about 2.4 million clones, over 85% being singletons. Input material: naive CD4+ T cells from PBMCs. As for subset: CD45RA+ positively selected. This chain uses TRBV9 with TRBJ2-1, with a weak D call TRBD1 (6 bases). The sequence was obtained from a man between 18 and 29 years old in good health. Some clones in this sample may be carry-over from other donors' samples. CDR3 sequence: CASSGPPTGGYNEQFF. The CDR3 nucleotides read TGTGCCAGCAGCGGACCCCCGACAGGCGGCTACAATGAGCAGTTCTTC.